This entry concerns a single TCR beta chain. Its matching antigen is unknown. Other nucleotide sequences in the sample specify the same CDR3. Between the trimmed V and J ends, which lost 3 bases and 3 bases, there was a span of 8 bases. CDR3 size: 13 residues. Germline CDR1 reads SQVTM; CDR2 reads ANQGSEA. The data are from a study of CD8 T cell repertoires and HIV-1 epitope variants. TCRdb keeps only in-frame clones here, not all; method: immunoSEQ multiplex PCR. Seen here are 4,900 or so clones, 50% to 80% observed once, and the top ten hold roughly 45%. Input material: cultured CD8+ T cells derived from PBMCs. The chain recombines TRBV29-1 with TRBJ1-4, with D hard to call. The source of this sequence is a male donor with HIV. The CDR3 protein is CSVEGDSNEKLFF. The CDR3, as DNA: TGCAGCGTTGAGGGAGACTCTAATGAAAAACTGTTTTTT.